This T cell receptor (beta chain) was found in a study of T cells after yellow fever vaccination. This clonotype turned up a few times. As yet, its antigen is unknown. As TCR cDNA was made by 5'RACE template switching, a universal primer site and UMIs were added. A single record per CDR3 protein comes from TCRdb applying MiXCR to the 5' RACE reads. The data hold over 300,000 distinct CDR3 sequences, with roughly 3.5% observed a single time. The germline V gene has CDR1 SQVTM and CDR2 ANQGSEA. Trimming took 7 bases from V and 3 from J, leaving 14 bases between them. CDR3 size: 13 residues. Study-level findings and limits: Compared with primary, the secondary response was weaker and peaked at day 5, not 15. Clones that expanded after primary vaccination mostly reappeared after the booster (around 96% CD4, approximately 87% CD8).

This TCR was sampled from a man younger than 35 who received the YFV17D yellow fever vaccine. The sequencing here drew on PBMCs, taken on the day of the yellow fever booster vaccination. The chain employs TRBV29-1 and TRBJ2-3; weak D call: TRBD1 (5 bases). This CDR3 is CSAQGAGTDTQYF. The CDR3, as DNA: TGCAGCGCCCAAGGGGCAGGAACAGATACGCAGTATTTT.